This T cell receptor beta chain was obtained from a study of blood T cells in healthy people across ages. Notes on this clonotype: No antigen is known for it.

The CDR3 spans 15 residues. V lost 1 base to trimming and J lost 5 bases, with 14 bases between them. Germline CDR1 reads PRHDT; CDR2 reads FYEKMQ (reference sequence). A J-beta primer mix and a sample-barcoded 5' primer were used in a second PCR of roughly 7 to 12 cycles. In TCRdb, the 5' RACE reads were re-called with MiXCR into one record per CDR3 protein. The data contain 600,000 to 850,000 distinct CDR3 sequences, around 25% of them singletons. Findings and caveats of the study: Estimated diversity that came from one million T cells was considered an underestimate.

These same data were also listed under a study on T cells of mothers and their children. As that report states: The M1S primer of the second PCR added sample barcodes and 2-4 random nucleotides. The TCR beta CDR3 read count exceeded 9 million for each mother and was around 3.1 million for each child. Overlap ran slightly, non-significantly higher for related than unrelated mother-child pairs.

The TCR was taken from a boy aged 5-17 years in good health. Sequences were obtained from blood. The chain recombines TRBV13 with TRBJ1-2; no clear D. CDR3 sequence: CASSLVADGRYGYTF. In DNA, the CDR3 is TGTGCCAGCAGCTTAGTGGCGGACGGAAGGTATGGCTACACCTTC. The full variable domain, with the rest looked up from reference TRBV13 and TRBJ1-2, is AAGVIQSPRHLIKEKRETATLKCYPIPRHDTVYWYQQGPGQDPQFLISFYEKMQSDKGSIPDRFSAQQFSDYHSELNMSSLELGDSALYFCASSLVADGRYGYTFGSGTRLTVV.